The clone carrying this T cell receptor (beta chain) is labeled medium-sized. What it recognizes is unknown. Time point reported: sample taken at primary tumor resection. Just over 70 TRACERx patients with early, untreated non-small cell lung cancer donated samples. Whole RNA, isolated from tumor, nontumor lung or frozen PBMC, was sequenced without prior sorting. This sample stems from a study of spatial heterogeneity in lung cancer. The study's findings and limits: One measure, the expanded intratumoral alpha and beta TCR count, tracked tumor mutation counts.

Each CDR3 protein is one row after TCRdb ran MiXCR on the 5' RACE reads. The repertoire has under 4,500 distinct CDR3 sequences, about 5.4% of them found once; the top ten carry around 15%. CDR1 is MDHEN, CDR2 SYDVKM, per germline. V shed 6 bases and J 7 bases; nucleotides not matched to a gene: 14. CDR3 length: 16 amino acids. The sequence derives from a female donor with early-stage non-small cell lung cancer. The sequencing here drew on lung tumor tissue, taken at surgery. The V gene is TRBV28, the J gene TRBJ1-1, with 10 bases matching TRBD1. The CDR3 loop is CASRRKPGTGAYEAFF. The CDR3 nucleotides are TGTGCCAGCAGACGGAAACCGGGGACAGGGGCCTATGAAGCTTTCTTT.